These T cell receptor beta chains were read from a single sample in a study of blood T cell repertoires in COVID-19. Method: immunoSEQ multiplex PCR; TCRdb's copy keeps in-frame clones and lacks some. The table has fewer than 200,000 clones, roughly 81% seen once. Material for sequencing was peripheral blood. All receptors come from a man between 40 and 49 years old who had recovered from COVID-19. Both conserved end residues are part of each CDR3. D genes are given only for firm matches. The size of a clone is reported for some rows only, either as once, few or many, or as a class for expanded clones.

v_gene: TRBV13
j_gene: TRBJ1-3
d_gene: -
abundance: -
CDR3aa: CASSPNGGSGNTIYF
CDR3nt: TGTGCCAGCAGCCCTAACGGGGGCTCTGGAAACACCATATATTTT

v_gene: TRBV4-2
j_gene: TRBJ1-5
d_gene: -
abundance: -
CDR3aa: CASSPTGAHVSNQPQHF
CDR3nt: TGTGCCAGCAGCCCGACGGGAGCCCATGTAAGCAATCAGCCCCAGCATTTT

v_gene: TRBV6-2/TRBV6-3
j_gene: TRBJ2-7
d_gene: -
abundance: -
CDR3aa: CASSYSLGGYEQYF
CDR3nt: TGTGCCAGCAGTTACTCTCTCGGGGGATACGAGCAGTACTTC

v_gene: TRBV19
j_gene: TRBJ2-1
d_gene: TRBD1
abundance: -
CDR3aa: CASSSQRGLNEQFF
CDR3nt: TGTGCCAGTAGTTCCCAAAGGGGGCTCAATGAGCAGTTCTTC

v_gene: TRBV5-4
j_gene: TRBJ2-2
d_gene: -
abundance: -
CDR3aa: CASSASFNTGELFF
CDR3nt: TGTGCCAGCAGCGCGAGTTTTAACACCGGGGAGCTGTTTTTT

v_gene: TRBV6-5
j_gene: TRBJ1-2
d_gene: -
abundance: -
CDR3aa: CASMAGASYGYTF
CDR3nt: TGTGCCAGCATGGCGGGGGCTTCGTATGGCTACACCTTC

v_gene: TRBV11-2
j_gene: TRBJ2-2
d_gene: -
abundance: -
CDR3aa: CASSWEANTGELFF
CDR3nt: TGTGCCAGCAGCTGGGAGGCAAACACCGGGGAGCTGTTTTTT

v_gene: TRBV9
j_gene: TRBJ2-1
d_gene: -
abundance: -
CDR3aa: CASSANYNEQFF
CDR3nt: TGTGCCAGCAGCGCTAACTACAATGAGCAGTTCTTC

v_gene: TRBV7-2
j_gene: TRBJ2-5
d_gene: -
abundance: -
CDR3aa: CASSLLGIGQSGETQYF
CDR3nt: TGTGCCAGCAGCTTATTGGGAATCGGACAGAGCGGAGAGACCCAGTACTTC

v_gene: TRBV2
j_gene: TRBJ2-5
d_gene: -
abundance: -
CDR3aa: CAGSGTSTQETQYF
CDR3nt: TGTGCCGGCTCCGGGACATCCACGCAAGAGACCCAGTACTTC

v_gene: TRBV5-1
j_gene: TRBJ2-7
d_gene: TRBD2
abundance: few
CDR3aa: CASSSQGLAGANEQYF
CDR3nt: TGCGCCAGCAGCTCACAAGGACTAGCGGGAGCAAACGAGCAGTACTTC

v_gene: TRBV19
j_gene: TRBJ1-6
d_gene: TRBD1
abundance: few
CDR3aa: CASSPRGGQGGYSPLHF
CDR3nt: TGTGCCAGTAGTCCTCGCGGGGGACAGGGAGGATATTCACCCCTCCACTTT

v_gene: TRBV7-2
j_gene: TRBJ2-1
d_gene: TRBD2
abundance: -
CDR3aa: CASRMGLASYNEQFF
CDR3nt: TGTGCCAGCAGGATGGGACTAGCGTCTTACAATGAGCAGTTCTTC

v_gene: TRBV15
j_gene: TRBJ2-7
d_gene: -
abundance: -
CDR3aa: CATSRQALYNEQYF
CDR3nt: TGTGCCACCAGTCGACAGGCTCTTTACAACGAGCAGTACTTC

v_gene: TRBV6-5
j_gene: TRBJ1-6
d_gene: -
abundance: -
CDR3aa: CASSLGHYNSPLHF
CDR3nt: TGTGCCAGCAGCTTGGGACACTATAATTCACCCCTCCACTTT

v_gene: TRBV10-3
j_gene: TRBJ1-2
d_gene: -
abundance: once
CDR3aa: CAISARAYGYTF
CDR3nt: TGTGCCATCAGTGCCAGGGCCTATGGCTACACCTTC

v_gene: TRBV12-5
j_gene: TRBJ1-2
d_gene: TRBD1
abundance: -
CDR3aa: CASGLVTGESNYGYTF
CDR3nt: TGTGCTAGTGGTTTGGTCACAGGGGAATCTAACTATGGCTACACCTTC

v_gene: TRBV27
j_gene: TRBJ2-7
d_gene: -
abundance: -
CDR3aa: CASSPHGEQYF
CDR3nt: TGTGCCAGCAGTCCCCACGGCGAGCAGTACTTC

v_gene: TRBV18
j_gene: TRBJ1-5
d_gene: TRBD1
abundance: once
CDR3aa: CASSQGQGGNQPQHF
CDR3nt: TGTGCCAGCTCCCAAGGACAGGGAGGCAATCAGCCCCAGCATTTT

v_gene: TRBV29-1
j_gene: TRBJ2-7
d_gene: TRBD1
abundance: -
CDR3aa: CSVEGQRAYEQYF
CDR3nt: TGCAGCGTTGAGGGACAGAGAGCCTACGAGCAGTACTTC

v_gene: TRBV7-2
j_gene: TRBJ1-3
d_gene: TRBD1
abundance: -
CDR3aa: CASSRTGGDNGNTIYF
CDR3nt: TGTGCCAGCAGCCGGACAGGGGGCGATAATGGAAACACCATATATTTT

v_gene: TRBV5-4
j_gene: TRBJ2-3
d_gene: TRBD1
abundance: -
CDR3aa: CASSPGQGSTDTQYF
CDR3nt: TGTGCCAGCAGCCCTGGACAGGGATCCACAGATACGCAGTATTTT

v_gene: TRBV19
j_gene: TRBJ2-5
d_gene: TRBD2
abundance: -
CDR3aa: CASTPGLAGGPGETQYF
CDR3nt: TGTGCCAGTACGCCGGGACTAGCGGGAGGGCCTGGAGAGACCCAGTACTTC

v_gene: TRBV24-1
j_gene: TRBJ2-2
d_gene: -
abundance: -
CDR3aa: CATRDQLGGTGELFF
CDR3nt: TGTGCCACCAGGGACCAACTAGGGGGCACCGGGGAGCTGTTTTTT

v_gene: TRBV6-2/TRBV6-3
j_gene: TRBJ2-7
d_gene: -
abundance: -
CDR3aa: CASSSAGTKTPYEQYF
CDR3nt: TGTGCCAGCAGTTCCGCCGGGACAAAAACTCCCTACGAGCAGTACTTC

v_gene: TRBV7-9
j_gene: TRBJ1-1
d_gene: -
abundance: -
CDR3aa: CASSFDGQIAEAFF
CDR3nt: TGTGCCAGCAGCTTTGACGGACAGATCGCTGAAGCTTTCTTT

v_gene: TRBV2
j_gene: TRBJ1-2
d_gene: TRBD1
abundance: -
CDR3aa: CASRGTAEETF
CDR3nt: TGTGCCAGCAGGGGGACAGCCGAGGAAACCTTC